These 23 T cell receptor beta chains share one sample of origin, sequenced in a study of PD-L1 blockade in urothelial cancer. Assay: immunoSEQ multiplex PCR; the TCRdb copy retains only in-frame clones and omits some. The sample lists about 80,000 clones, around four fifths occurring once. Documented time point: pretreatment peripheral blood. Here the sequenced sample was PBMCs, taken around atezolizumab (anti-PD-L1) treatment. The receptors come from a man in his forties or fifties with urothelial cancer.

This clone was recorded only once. In DNA, the CDR3 is TGTGCCAGCAGTTCCCTCTCCACAGGGCGGAACACTGAAGCTTTCTTT. Translation: CASSSLSTGRNTEAFF. This sequence joins TRBV6-5 and TRBJ1-1; tentative D call: TRBD1 (6 bases). Germline assignment: CDR1 MNHEY and CDR2 SVGAGI. The CDR3 has 16 residues. Deletions cut 4 bases from V and 1 base from J, with 16 bases between.

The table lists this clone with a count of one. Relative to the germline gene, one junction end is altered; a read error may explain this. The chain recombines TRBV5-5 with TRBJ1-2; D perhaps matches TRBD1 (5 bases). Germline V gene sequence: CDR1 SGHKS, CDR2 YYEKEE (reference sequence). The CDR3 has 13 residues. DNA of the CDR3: TGTGCCAGCACCTTGGGGGACTTCTATGGCTACACCTTC. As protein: CASTLGDFYGYTF.

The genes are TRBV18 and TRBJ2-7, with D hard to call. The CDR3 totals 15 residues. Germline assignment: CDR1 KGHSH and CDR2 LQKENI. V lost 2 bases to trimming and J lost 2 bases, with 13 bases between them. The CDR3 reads CASSPSSQAAYEQYF. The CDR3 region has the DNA TGTGCCAGCTCACCATCATCGCAGGCAGCCTACGAGCAGTACTTC.

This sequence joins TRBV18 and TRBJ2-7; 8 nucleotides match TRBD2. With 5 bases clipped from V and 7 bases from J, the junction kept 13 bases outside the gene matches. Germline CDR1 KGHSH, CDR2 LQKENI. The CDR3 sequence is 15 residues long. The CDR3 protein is CASSFSAGAGEEQYF. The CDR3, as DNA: TGTGCCAGCTCATTCTCAGCGGGAGCGGGGGAAGAGCAGTACTTC.

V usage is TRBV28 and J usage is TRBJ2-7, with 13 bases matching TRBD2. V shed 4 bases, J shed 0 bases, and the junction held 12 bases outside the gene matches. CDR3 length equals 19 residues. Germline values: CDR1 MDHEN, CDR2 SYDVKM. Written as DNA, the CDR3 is TGTGCCAGCAGTTCCCCCCTAACTAGCGGGAGGGCAAGCTCCTACGAGCAGTACTTC. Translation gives CASSSPLTSGRASSYEQYF.

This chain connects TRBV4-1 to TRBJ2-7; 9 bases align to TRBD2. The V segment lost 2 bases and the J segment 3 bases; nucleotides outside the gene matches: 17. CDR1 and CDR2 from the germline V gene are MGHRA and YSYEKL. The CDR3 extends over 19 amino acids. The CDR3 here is CASSQLFTIAAGGNYEQYF. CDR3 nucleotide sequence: TGCGCCAGCAGCCAACTGTTTACGATTGCCGCGGGGGGGAACTACGAGCAGTACTTC.

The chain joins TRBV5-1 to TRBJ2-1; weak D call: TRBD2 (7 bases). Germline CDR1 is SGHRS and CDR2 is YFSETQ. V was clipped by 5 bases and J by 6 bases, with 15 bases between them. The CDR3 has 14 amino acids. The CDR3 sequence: CASSLLRGRNEQFF. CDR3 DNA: TGCGCCAGCAGTCTCTTGCGGGGGCGCAATGAGCAGTTCTTC.

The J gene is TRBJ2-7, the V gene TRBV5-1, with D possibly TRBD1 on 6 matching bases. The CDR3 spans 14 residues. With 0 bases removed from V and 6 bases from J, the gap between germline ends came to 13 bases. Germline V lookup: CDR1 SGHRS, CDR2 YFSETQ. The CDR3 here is CASSLGTDRGEQYF. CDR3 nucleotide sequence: TGCGCCAGCAGCTTGGGGACAGATCGGGGCGAGCAGTACTTC.

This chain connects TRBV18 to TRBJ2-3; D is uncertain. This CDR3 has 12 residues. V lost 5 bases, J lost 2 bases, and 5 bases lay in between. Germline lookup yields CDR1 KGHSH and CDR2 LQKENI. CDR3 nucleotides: TGTGCCAGCTCATCTAACACAGATACGCAGTATTTT. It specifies CASSSNTDTQYF. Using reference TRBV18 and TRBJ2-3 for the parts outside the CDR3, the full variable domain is NAGVMQNPRHLVRRRGQEARLRCSPMKGHSHVYWYRQLPEEGLKFMVYLQKENIIDESGMPKERFSAEFPKEGPSILRIQQVVRGDSAAYFCASSSNTDTQYFGPGTRLTVL.

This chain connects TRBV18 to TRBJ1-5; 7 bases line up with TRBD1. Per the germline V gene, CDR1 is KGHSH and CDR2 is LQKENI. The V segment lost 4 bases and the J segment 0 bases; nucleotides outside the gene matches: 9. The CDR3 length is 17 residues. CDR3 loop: CASSLVVQGYSNQPQHF. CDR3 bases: TGTGCCAGCTCACTAGTCGTACAGGGGTATAGCAATCAGCCCCAGCATTTT.

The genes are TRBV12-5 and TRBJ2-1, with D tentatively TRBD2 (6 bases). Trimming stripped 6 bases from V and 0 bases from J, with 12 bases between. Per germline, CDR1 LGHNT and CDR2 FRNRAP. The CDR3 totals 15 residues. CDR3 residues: CASGFSGSSYNEQFF. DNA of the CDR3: TGTGCTAGTGGATTTAGCGGTAGCTCCTACAATGAGCAGTTCTTC.

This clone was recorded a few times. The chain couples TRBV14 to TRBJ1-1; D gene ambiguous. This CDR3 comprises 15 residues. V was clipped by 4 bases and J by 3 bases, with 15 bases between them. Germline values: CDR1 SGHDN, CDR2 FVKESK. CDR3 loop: CASSLLPTVYTEAFF. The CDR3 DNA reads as TGTGCCAGCAGCCTCCTACCAACTGTTTACACTGAAGCTTTCTTT.

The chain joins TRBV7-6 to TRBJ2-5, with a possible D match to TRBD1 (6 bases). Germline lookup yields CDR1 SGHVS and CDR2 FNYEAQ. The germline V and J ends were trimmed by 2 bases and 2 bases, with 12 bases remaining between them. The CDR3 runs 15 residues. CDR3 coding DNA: TGTGCCAGCAGCTTATTGCAGGGGAGTCAAGAGACCCAGTACTTC. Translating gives CASSLLQGSQETQYF.

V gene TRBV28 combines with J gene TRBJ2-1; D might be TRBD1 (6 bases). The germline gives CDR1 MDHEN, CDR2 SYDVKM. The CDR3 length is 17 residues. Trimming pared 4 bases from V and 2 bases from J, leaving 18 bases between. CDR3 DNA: TGTGCCAGCAGTTGGGACGGACAGCACCCTACCTACAATGAGCAGTTCTTC. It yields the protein CASSWDGQHPTYNEQFF.

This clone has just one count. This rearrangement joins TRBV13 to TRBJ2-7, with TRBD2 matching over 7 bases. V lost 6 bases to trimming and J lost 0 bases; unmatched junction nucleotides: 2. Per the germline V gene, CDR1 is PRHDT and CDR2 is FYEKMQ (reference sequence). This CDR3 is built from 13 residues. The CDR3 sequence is CASRASGSYEQYF. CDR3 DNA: TGTGCCAGCAGGGCTAGCGGCTCCTACGAGCAGTACTTC.

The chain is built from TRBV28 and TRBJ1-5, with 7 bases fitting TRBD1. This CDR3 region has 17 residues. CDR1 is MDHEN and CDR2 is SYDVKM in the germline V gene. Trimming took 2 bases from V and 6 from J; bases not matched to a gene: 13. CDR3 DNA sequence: TGTGCCAGCAGTTTAGGGCACTCGCGCCAGGGGGTTCAGCCCCAGCATTTT. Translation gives CASSLGHSRQGVQPQHF.

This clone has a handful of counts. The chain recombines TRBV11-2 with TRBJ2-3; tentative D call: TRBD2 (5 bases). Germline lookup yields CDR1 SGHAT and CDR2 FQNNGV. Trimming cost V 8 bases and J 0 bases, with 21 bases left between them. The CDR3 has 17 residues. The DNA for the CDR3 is TGTGCCAGCGCCCCCCTCGAGGGCCCAACTAGCACAGATACGCAGTATTTT. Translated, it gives CASAPLEGPTSTDTQYF.

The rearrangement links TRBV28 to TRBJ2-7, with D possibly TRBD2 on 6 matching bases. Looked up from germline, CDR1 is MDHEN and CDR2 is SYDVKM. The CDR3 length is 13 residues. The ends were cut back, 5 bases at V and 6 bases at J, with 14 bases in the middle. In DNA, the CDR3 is TGTGCCAGCAGTCCCCTCCTCGGGGGCGAGCAGTACTTC. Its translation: CASSPLLGGEQYF.

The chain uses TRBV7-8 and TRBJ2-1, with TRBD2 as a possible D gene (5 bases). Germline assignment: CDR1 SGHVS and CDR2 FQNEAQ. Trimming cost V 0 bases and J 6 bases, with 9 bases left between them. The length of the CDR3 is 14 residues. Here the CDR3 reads CASSLASSSNEQFF. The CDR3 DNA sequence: TGTGCCAGCAGCTTAGCGTCTAGCAGCAATGAGCAGTTCTTC.

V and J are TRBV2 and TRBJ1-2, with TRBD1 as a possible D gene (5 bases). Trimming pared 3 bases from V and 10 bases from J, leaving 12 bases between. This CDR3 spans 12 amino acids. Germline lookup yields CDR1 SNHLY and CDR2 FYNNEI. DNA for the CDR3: TGTGCCAGCAGTGACCCCGACAGCCACTACACCTTC. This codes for CASSDPDSHYTF. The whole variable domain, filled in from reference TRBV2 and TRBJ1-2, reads EPEVTQTPSHQVTQMGQEVILRCVPISNHLYFYWYRQILGQKVEFLVSFYNNEISEKSEIFDDQFSVERPDGSNFTLKIRSTKLEDSAMYFCASSDPDSHYTFGSGTRLTVV.

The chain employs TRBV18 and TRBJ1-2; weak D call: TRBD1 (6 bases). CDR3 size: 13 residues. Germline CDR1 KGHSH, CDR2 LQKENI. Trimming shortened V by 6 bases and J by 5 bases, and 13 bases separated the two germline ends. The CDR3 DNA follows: TGTGCCAGCTCCCCTACAGGGTCTTATGGCTACACCTTC. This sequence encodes CASSPTGSYGYTF. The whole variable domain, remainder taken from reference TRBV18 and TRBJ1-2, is NAGVMQNPRHLVRRRGQEARLRCSPMKGHSHVYWYRQLPEEGLKFMVYLQKENIIDESGMPKERFSAEFPKEGPSILRIQQVVRGDSAAYFCASSPTGSYGYTFGSGTRLTVV.

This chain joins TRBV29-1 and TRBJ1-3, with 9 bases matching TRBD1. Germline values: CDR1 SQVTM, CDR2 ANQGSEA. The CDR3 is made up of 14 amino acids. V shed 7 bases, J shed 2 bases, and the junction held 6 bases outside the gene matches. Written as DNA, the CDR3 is TGCAGCGCTGGCCGGGACAGGGCTGGAAACACCATATATTTT. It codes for CSAGRDRAGNTIYF. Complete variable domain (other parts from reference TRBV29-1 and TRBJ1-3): SAVISQKPSRDICQRGTSLTIQCQVDSQVTMMFWYRQQPGQSLTLIATANQGSEATYESGFVIDKFPISRPNLTFSTLTVSNMSPEDSSIYLCSAGRDRAGNTIYFGEGSWLTVV.

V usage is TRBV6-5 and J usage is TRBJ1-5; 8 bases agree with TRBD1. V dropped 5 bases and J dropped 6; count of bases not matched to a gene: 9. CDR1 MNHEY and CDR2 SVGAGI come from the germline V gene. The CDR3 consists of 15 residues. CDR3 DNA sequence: TGTGCCAGCAGTCAGACACAGGGGGGAGCTCAGCCCCAGCATTTT. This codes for CASSQTQGGAQPQHF.